Listed here is a single T cell receptor beta chain. This clone was seen only a few times. The antigen it recognizes is unknown. There are no base qualities to consult, and no much larger clone falls within one base. Separate from the approximately 700-subject first cohort, the validation cohort of roughly 110 subjects was the group to which the donors belonged. Ends trimmed: V by 4 bases, J by 8 bases; bases unmatched to a gene: 9. The CDR3 starts with the cysteine, ends with the phenylalanine, and has 15 residues. This entry keeps only the CDR3 DNA: 45 bases, framed from base 1. The germline V gene (reference sequence) sets CDR1 to MNHEY and CDR2 to SMNVEV. This sample is drawn from a study of cytomegalovirus exposure and HLA in healthy donors listed by TCRdb under 2017. In terms of the full investigation: According to a later analysis, the roughly 120 validation repertoires were produced on the same platform as the roughly 720 repertoires of the first cohort. The study aimed to test whether cataloging public T cell receptors could reveal signatures of past pathogen exposure. A separate validation cohort of about 110 different subjects was used in addition to the roughly 720-subject first cohort. To predict cytomegalovirus infection status, the study brought together high-throughput TCR immunosequencing, statistical association of individual TCRs with disease status, and machine learning.

Study-level results and caveats: The classifier was reported to diagnose cytomegalovirus status with high specificity and sensitivity in both the original cohort and the validation cohort. While some public TCRs were present in many individuals, most TCR sequences turned up only very rarely across donors. The authors suggested that the approach could potentially be generalized to other disease states and immunological phenotypes. A later analysis lacked HLA typing for the validation cohort, so it scored co-occurrence in that cohort across all 120 or so repertoires. In vitro tests confirmed that a few of the cytomegalovirus-associated TCR beta chains recognize cytomegalovirus antigens. The study listed approximately 160 TCR beta chains as associated with cytomegalovirus. In a later analysis, TCRs clustered in the first cohort were found to also tend to co-occur in the roughly 130 validation repertoires, with approximately 94% of cluster scores above 0.

Libraries were built with the immunoSEQ multiplex PCR assay. As for the original processing: To diagnose cytomegalovirus status from the catalog of TCR beta chain sequences, a statistical classification framework was built. TCRdb took over this immuneACCESS table, retaining in-frame rearrangements with V and J assigned. Such tables are incomplete; in checked studies, under half of the missing clones stem from an unresolved V gene, and the remainder is unexplained. V and J calls and clone size are copied from that table; D and trimming were computed from the DNA. For this sample the table gives fewer than 95,000 clones, of which roughly 83% were detected only once. The ten top clones hold about 12% of the sample.

The rearranged segments are TRBV27 and TRBJ2-1, and 9 bases in between align with TRBD1. What was sequenced was PBMCs. This TCR came from a woman in her late teens or twenties in good health and CMV-seropositive. The nucleotides read TGTGCCAGCAGTTCCCGGGACAGGGATATCGATGAGCAGTTCTTC. It specifies CASSSRDRDIDEQFF.